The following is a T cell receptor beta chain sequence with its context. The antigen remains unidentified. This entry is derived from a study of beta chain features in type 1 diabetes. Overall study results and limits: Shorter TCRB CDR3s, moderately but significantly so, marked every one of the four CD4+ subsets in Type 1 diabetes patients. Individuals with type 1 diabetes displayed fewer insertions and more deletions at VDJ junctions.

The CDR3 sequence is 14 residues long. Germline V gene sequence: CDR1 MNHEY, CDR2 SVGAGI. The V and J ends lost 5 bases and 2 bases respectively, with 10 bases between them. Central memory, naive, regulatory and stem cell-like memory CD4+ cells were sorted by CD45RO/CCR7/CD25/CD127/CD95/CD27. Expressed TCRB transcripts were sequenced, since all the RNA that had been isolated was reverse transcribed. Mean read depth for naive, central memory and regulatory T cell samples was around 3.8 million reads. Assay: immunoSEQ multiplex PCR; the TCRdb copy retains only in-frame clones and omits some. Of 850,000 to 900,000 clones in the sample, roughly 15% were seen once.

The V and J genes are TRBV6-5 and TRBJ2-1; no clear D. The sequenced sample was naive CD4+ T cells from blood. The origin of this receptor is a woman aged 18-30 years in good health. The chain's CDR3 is CASSTRVAYNEQFF. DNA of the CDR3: TGTGCCAGCAGTACCCGGGTCGCCTACAATGAGCAGTTCTTC.